This T cell receptor beta chain stems from a study of Ad26.COV2.S vaccination and SARS-CoV-2 variants. Turning to the study itself: Donor allocation was to the COV1001 Ad26.COV2.S trial arm. Once, or twice with 56 days between doses, Ad26.COV2.S was given intramuscularly. Notes on the study in general: Recipients of either vaccine or placebo displayed similar breadth of non-spike TCRs. Quantification of TCR breadth and depth may have yielded underestimates of total T cell responses.

This clone occurred once. Its matching antigen is unknown. V trimming: 0 bases; J trimming: 3 bases; junction bases outside the gene matches: 14. CDR3 length: 19 residues. CDR1 and CDR2 from the germline V gene are LNHDA and SQIVND (reference sequence). Some clones are missing from TCRdb's copy, which holds only in-frame ones; the method was immunoSEQ multiplex PCR. The sample lists 430,000 or so clones; 75% to 95% were seen once. The treatment: around 19 received Ad26.COV2.S at low or high dose, single or two shots; roughly five received placebo; per-sample allocation not given. Samples analyzed were those drawn on day 63 after the first vaccine or placebo injection.

The source is a person aged 18 to 65 who received the Ad26.COV2.S COVID-19 vaccine or a placebo. The sample here was peripheral blood, taken in a trial of Ad26.COV2.S vaccine versus placebo. V gene TRBV19 combines with J gene TRBJ2-3; TRBD2 agrees at 8 bases. CDR3 in amino acids: CASSIDLGGSGIWTDTQYF. The CDR3 coding sequence is TGTGCCAGTAGTATAGACCTCGGCGGTAGCGGGATTTGGACAGATACGCAGTATTTT.